The 31 T cell receptor beta chains in this list originate from one sample, sequenced in a study of HIV-infected patients and healthy controls. Alpha and beta constant-region primers primed reverse transcription of around 500 ng RNA. Separate chain-specific third strand synthesis with multiplexing indices produced the alpha and beta libraries. MiXCR, run by TCRdb on the 5' RACE reads, gives a single entry per CDR3 protein. Of around 7,000 distinct CDR3 sequences in the sample, less than 9% were seen once. The repertoire came from unfractionated whole blood and reflected all unsorted peripheral T cells. Sequences were derived from blood, sampled before antiretroviral therapy. These receptor sequences come from an adult with HIV infection.

Sample share makes this clonotype medium-sized (0.01 to 0.1%). The chain uses TRBV18 and TRBJ2-1, with 7 bases fitting TRBD1. V trimming: 7 bases; J trimming: 9 bases; junction bases outside the gene matches: 9. Germline CDR1 is KGHSH and CDR2 is LQKENI. There are 13 residues in the CDR3. The CDR3: CASYREGASEQFF. The CDR3 region has the DNA TGTGCCAGCTACCGCGAGGGGGCGAGTGAGCAGTTCTTC. The whole variable domain, remainder taken from reference TRBV18 and TRBJ2-1, is NAGVMQNPRHLVRRRGQEARLRCSPMKGHSHVYWYRQLPEEGLKFMVYLQKENIIDESGMPKERFSAEFPKEGPSILRIQQVVRGDSAAYFCASYREGASEQFFGPGTRLTVL.

This chain joins TRBV30 and TRBJ2-2; 8 nucleotides agree with TRBD1. This CDR3 region has 17 residues. Germline CDR1 reads GTSNPN; CDR2 reads SVGIG (reference sequence). V gave up 1 base and J gave up 5 bases; unmatched junction bases: 12. CDR3 coding DNA: TGTGCCTGGAGTGCGCTCAGTCAGGGGGCGAGGACCGGGGAGCTGTTTTTT. Amino acid sequence: CAWSALSQGARTGELFF.

This clonotype was counted many times. CDR3 coding DNA: TGTGCCAGCAGCCAGTCCGGACAGGGGGCAAATCAGCCCCAGCATTTT. Protein: CASSQSGQGANQPQHF. The rearrangement joins TRBV7-2 to TRBJ1-5, with TRBD1 identical over 11 bases. Germline V gene data show CDR1 as SGHTA and CDR2 as FQGNSA. V dropped 5 bases and J dropped 4; count of bases not matched to a gene: 7. This CDR3 is 16 amino acids long.

This clonotype is termed medium-sized. The rearrangement joins TRBV3-1 to TRBJ1-1; D is unresolved. The V gene's germline CDR1 is LGHDT and CDR2 YNNKEL (reference sequence). Trimming stripped 0 bases from V and 0 bases from J, with 17 bases between. The CDR3 has 18 amino acids. CDR3 in DNA: TGTGCCAGCAGCCAAGATCCGTACAAGAAGACCCTGAACACTGAAGCTTTCTTT. As protein: CASSQDPYKKTLNTEAFF.

This clonotype came up many times. The rearrangement uses TRBV6-1 and TRBJ1-1; D unclear. Trimming removed 8 bases from V and 6 bases from J, with 13 bases in between. The CDR3 has 12 residues. The germline V gene encodes CDR1 MNHNS and CDR2 SASEGT. The CDR3 nucleotides read TGTGCCAGCGACACACGGACTCCTGAAGCTTTCTTT. Translated, it gives CASDTRTPEAFF.

This clonotype rates as medium-sized. The chain has TRBV7-9 and TRBJ1-1; tentative D call: TRBD1 (5 bases). Germline CDR1 is SEHNR and CDR2 is FQNEAQ (reference sequence). The CDR3 contains 12 residues. Trimming pared 6 bases from V and 4 bases from J, leaving 9 bases between. The CDR3 coding sequence is TGTGCCAGCAGTACGGGGGGCACTGAAGCTTTCTTT. Translated, it gives CASSTGGTEAFF.

This clonotype was observed many times. The chain combines TRBV30 with TRBJ1-5, with D possibly being TRBD1 (6 bases). The germline V and J ends were trimmed by 3 bases and 1 base, with 7 bases remaining between them. Looked up from germline, CDR1 is GTSNPN and CDR2 is SVGIG (reference sequence). The CDR3 is made up of 13 amino acids. CDR3 residues: CAWRRGSNQPQHF. CDR3 DNA: TGTGCCTGGAGGAGGGGGAGCAATCAGCCCCAGCATTTT.

The rearrangement joins TRBV23-1 to TRBJ2-4; D perhaps matches TRBD1 (7 bases). TRBV23-1 is noted as an ORF with a role that remains uncertain. The ends were cut back, 1 base at V and 14 bases at J, with 18 bases in the middle. This CDR3 spans 14 amino acids. The CDR3 DNA reads as TGCGCCAGCAGTCAATTCCCCGCGGGACAGCTGAAGTACTTC. Translated: CASSQFPAGQLKYF.

The chain joins TRBV4-2 to TRBJ2-1; 12 positions match TRBD2. The CDR3 is made up of 20 amino acids. Germline lookup yields CDR1 LGHNA and CDR2 YNFKEQ. The trim removed 0 bases at V and 1 base at J, leaving 10 bases unmatched. CDR3 in DNA: TGTGCCAGCAGCCAAGATGGTAGGACTAGCGGGACGGGGTCCTACAATGAGCAGTTCTTC. As protein: CASSQDGRTSGTGSYNEQFF.

This clonotype is medium-sized by share. The V and J genes are TRBV12-3 or TRBV12-4 and TRBJ2-1; the D gene could be TRBD1 or TRBD2 (5 bases each). Between the trimmed V and J ends, which lost 5 bases and 3 bases, there was a span of 14 bases. The CDR3 is made up of 15 amino acids. This CDR3 is CASSRGAVSYNEQFF. CDR3 DNA: TGTGCCAGCAGTAGGGGAGCGGTCAGCTACAATGAGCAGTTCTTC.

By sample fraction, this clonotype is medium-sized (0.01 to 0.1%). V gene TRBV7-2 combines with J gene TRBJ2-2, with D hard to call. The CDR3 length is 18 residues. Germline CDR1 is SGHTA and CDR2 is FQGNSA. V was pared by 5 bases and J by 2 bases, with 21 bases between. CDR3 nucleotides: TGTGCCAGCAGCCTCTTGAGGCAGGCGACCCCAAACACCGGGGAGCTGTTTTTT. Protein sequence: CASSLLRQATPNTGELFF.

Sample share makes this clonotype medium-sized. The J gene is TRBJ2-3, the V gene TRBV12-3 or TRBV12-4; 7 bases fit TRBD2. V shed 0 bases and J 0 bases; nucleotides not matched to a gene: 6. The CDR3 contains 17 residues. The CDR3 DNA sequence: TGTGCCAGCAGTTTAGCGGGAGGGCCGGTCAGCACAGATACGCAGTATTTT. It translates to CASSLAGGPVSTDTQYF.

This clonotype was seen only a few times. V usage is TRBV5-1 and J usage is TRBJ1-2, with TRBD1 identical over 10 bases. The CDR3 totals 14 residues. V lost 3 bases to trimming and J lost 8 bases; unmatched junction nucleotides: 7. Per germline, CDR1 SGHRS and CDR2 YFSETQ. The CDR3 DNA is TGCGCCAGCAGCTGGGACAGGGGCGTCCTGGGCTACACCTTC. This sequence encodes CASSWDRGVLGYTF.

The rearrangement links TRBV20-1 to TRBJ1-5; possibly TRBD1 for D (5 bases). The length of the CDR3 is 15 residues. Trimming stripped 2 bases from V and 3 bases from J, with 14 bases between. The germline V gene has CDR1 DFQATT and CDR2 SNEGSKA (reference sequence). The CDR3, as DNA: TGCAGTGCTAGACCACACAGGACGGACAATCAGCCCCAGCATTTT. It specifies CSARPHRTDNQPQHF.

This clonotype was observed many times. The V and J genes are TRBV3-1 and TRBJ1-2, with no clear D. The CDR3 is made up of 14 amino acids. Germline V gene lookup returns CDR1 LGHDT and CDR2 YNNKEL (reference sequence). Between the trimmed V and J ends, which lost 1 base and 2 bases, there was a span of 8 bases. The CDR3 nucleotides are TGTGCCAGCAGCCAAGGCAGGACCAACTATGGCTACACCTTC. Its protein is CASSQGRTNYGYTF.

A few counts support this clonotype. V gene TRBV5-5 combines with J gene TRBJ1-5, with TRBD1 matching over 12 bases. Trimming at V came to 2 bases and at J to 5 bases, leaving 14 bases not matched to a gene. The CDR3 totals 19 residues. Germline CDR1 and CDR2: SGHKS and YYEKEE (reference sequence). The CDR3 loop is CASSFSAVPGTGGHQPQHF. The DNA for the CDR3 is TGTGCCAGCAGCTTTTCCGCGGTCCCCGGGACAGGGGGCCATCAGCCCCAGCATTTT.

This clonotype was counted at least ten times. This rearrangement joins TRBV19 to TRBJ2-7; TRBD1 is a possible D gene (5 bases). The CDR3 covers 13 residues. V lost 7 bases to trimming and J lost 3 bases, with 13 bases between them. Per the germline V gene, CDR1 is LNHDA and CDR2 is SQIVND (reference sequence). The CDR3 loop reads CASTGKDHYEQYF. The CDR3, as DNA: TGTGCCAGTACAGGGAAAGATCACTACGAGCAGTACTTC. The full variable domain, in which reference TRBV19 and TRBJ2-7 provide the parts outside the CDR3, is DGGITQSPKYLFRKEGQNVTLSCEQNLNHDAMYWYRQDPGQGLRLIYYSQIVNDFQKGDIAEGYSVSREKKESFPLTVTSAQKNPTAFYLCASTGKDHYEQYFGPGTRLTVT.

Ten or more counts support this clonotype. The gene calls are TRBV25-1 and TRBJ1-5, with D unresolved. Germline lookup yields CDR1 MGHDK and CDR2 SYGVNS. The CDR3 sequence is 13 residues long. Trimming left V 8 bases short and J 0 bases short, with 8 bases between. The CDR3 here is CASQRNSNQPQHF. The DNA for the CDR3 is TGTGCCAGCCAGAGGAATAGCAATCAGCCCCAGCATTTT.

This clonotype was found many times. CDR3 protein: CASSFVTGELFF. For the CDR3, the DNA is TGTGCCAGCAGTTTTGTAACCGGGGAGCTGTTTTTT. This chain links TRBV27 with TRBJ2-2; D uncertain. Between the trimmed V and J ends, which lost 3 bases and 5 bases, there was a span of 4 bases. The CDR3 totals 12 residues. The germline V gene has CDR1 MNHEY and CDR2 SMNVEV (reference sequence).

The chain uses TRBV5-1 and TRBJ1-2, with 9 bases fitting TRBD1. The CDR3 sequence is 15 residues long. The J segment lost 8 bases and the V segment lost 3 bases, leaving 11 bases of the junction unmatched. Germline values: CDR1 SGHRS, CDR2 YFSETQ. In nucleotides, the CDR3 is TGCGCCAGCAGCTCTGCTCCGGGACAGGGAGACGGCTACACCTTC. Amino acid sequence: CASSSAPGQGDGYTF.

This clonotype occurred many times. This chain joins TRBV6-5 and TRBJ2-7, with 9 bases matching TRBD1. CDR3 size: 18 residues. The trim removed 2 bases at V and 1 base at J, leaving 12 bases unmatched. Germline CDR1 reads MNHEY; CDR2 reads SVGAGI. CDR3 nucleotides: TGTGCCAGCAGTTACCGACAGGGGGTTTCTAACTTTTCCTACGAGCAGTACTTC. Translation: CASSYRQGVSNFSYEQYF.

This clonotype is deemed medium-sized (0.01 to 0.1%). The junction shows a germline mismatch at one end, possibly a read error. The chain carries TRBV7-2 and TRBJ1-5; D ambiguous. CDR3 length: 16 residues. Looked up from germline, CDR1 is SGHTA and CDR2 is FQGNSA. DNA of the CDR3: TGTGCCAGCAGTTTAGACCCCCGGCATAGCAATCAGCCCCAGCATTTT. Translation: CASSLDPRHSNQPQHF.

This clonotype was counted at least ten times. The rearrangement uses TRBV19 and TRBJ2-5, with D perhaps TRBD1 (5 bases). The CDR3 runs to 15 residues. The V gene lost 6 bases and the J gene lost 2 bases, with 16 bases spanning the gap. CDR1 is LNHDA and CDR2 is SQIVND in the germline V gene (reference sequence). This CDR3 reads CASSLTGRLQETQYF. In DNA, the CDR3 is TGTGCCAGTAGCCTAACAGGACGACTTCAAGAGACCCAGTACTTC.

This clonotype is categorized as medium-sized. The chain recombines TRBV20-1 with TRBJ1-1; unclear D gene. Germline values: CDR1 DFQATT, CDR2 SNEGSKA (reference sequence). Trimming cost V 6 bases and J 0 bases, with 11 bases left between them. CDR3 length equals 13 residues. CDR3 sequence reads: CSAIERMNTEAFF. The CDR3 DNA follows: TGCAGTGCGATCGAAAGGATGAACACTGAAGCTTTCTTT.

This clonotype was picked up many times. V and J are TRBV28 and TRBJ2-7; maybe TRBD2 (6 bases). The CDR3 spans 14 residues. Germline-derived CDR1 and CDR2 are MDHEN and SYDVKM. V lost 6 bases to trimming and J lost 3 bases, with 15 bases between them. CDR3 bases: TGTGCCAGCAGCGCCCGGAGGGTCCGCTACGAGCAGTACTTC. Translated, it gives CASSARRVRYEQYF.

This chain uses TRBV7-3 with TRBJ2-2; 8 bases align to TRBD2. Germline CDR1 SGHTA, CDR2 FQGTGA. There are 16 residues in the CDR3. The trim removed 5 bases at V and 6 bases at J, leaving 11 bases unmatched. The CDR3 region is CASSLPEGLVPGELFF. CDR3 DNA: TGTGCCAGCAGCCTCCCGGAGGGACTAGTACCCGGGGAGCTGTTTTTT.

This clonotype occurred many times. This chain joins TRBV20-1 and TRBJ2-7, with 7 bases lining up with TRBD2. The CDR3 has 14 residues. Germline loops: CDR1 DFQATT, CDR2 SNEGSKA (reference sequence). The junction had 10 bases not matched to a gene; V was cut back by 6 bases and J by 2 bases. CDR3 DNA: TGCAGTGCCCGAAGACTAGCAAAAGCCTACGAGCAGTACTTC. This codes for CSARRLAKAYEQYF.

A note on this clonotype: One junction end does not reproduce the germline sequence, and a read error may be involved. The rearrangement uses TRBV14 and TRBJ2-5, with D perhaps matching TRBD1 (5 bases). This CDR3 has 15 residues. The germline gives CDR1 SGHDN, CDR2 FVKESK. CDR3 nucleotide sequence: TGTGCCAGCAGCCAATTTAGGGGCCCGACAGAGACTCAGTACTTC. Translated: CASSQFRGPTETQYF.

In its sample, this clonotype is medium-sized. The genes are TRBV4-1 and TRBJ2-2; TRBD1 aligns across 9 bases. The CDR3 is 17 amino acids. Germline CDR1 is MGHRA and CDR2 is YSYEKL. With 1 base clipped from V and 5 bases from J, the junction kept 8 bases outside the gene matches. DNA for the CDR3: TGCGCCAGCAGCCAAGGCACAGGGGGCAGAAGGACCGGGGAGCTGTTTTTT. It yields the protein CASSQGTGGRRTGELFF.

This clonotype was counted ten times or more. This sequence joins TRBV3-1 and TRBJ2-1, with D possibly being TRBD1 (6 bases). Germline V gene data show CDR1 as LGHDT and CDR2 as YNNKEL (reference sequence). The CDR3 contains 16 residues. The germline V and J ends were trimmed by 4 bases and 8 bases, with 21 bases remaining between them. The CDR3 here is CASSPNIHRELDEQFF. For the CDR3, the DNA is TGTGCCAGCAGCCCGAACATCCACAGGGAGTTGGATGAGCAGTTCTTC.

This clonotype appeared many times. The CDR3 sequence is CASSSYPDNTQYF. For the CDR3, the DNA is TGTGCCAGCAGCTCCTATCCTGATAATACGCAGTATTTT. The gene calls are TRBV7-3 and TRBJ2-3; D unclear. V gave up 4 bases and J gave up 7 bases, with 12 bases separating them. Germline lookup yields CDR1 SGHTA and CDR2 FQGTGA. The CDR3 has 13 amino acids.